This T cell receptor beta chain was retrieved from a study of CD8+ T cells in alopecia areata. Details on this clone: Its antigen is undetermined.

RNA extraction was followed by reverse transcription into cDNA, which acted as the sequencing template. The repertoire was sequenced with immunoSEQ multiplex PCR; TCRdb's copy has only in-frame clones and lacks some. The table shows 150,000 to 200,000 clones, with about 60% occurring only once. Study-wide points: Scalp clonality, along with expanded CD8+ clones among the top 100, was significantly decreased by tofacitinib. Lesional scalp displayed greater clonality than normal scalp, most notably in alopecia totalis/universalis. In scalp and blood, many expanded lesional clones persisted during tofacitinib. Possibly because of HLA-related factors, TCR sharing was less clear across patients than in mice.

The treatment denotes: oral pan-JAK inhibitor, 5-10 mg twice daily. The CDR3 totals 11 residues. CDR1 and CDR2 (germline): SNHLY, FYNNEI. Deletions cut 6 bases from V and 9 bases from J, with 9 bases between. This chain uses TRBV2 with TRBJ1-5; D is possibly TRBD1 (5 bases). Sample: CD8+ T cells sorted from blood, taken at week 24, from a patient treated with tofacitinib. This clonotype was sampled from a human donor with alopecia areata. The CDR3 region is CASRDRWPQHF. CDR3 bases: TGTGCCAGCAGAGACAGATGGCCCCAGCATTTT.